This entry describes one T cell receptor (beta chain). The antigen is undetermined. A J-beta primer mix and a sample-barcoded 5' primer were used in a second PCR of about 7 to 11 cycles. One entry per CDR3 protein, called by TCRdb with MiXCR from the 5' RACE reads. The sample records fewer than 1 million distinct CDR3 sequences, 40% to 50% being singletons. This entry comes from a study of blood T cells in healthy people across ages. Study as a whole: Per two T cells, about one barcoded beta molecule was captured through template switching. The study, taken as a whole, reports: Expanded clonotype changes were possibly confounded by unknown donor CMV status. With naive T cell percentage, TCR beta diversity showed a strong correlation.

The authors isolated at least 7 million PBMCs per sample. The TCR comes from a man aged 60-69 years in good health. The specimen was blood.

As DNA, the CDR3 is TGTGCCAGCAGGACATACAGGTTGGGGCAAGAGACCCAGTACTTC. Translating gives CASRTYRLGQETQYF. The V and J genes are TRBV28 and TRBJ2-4; perhaps TRBD1 as D (5 bases). Matching the DNA end better, TRBJ2-5 makes the J call doubtful. The germline V gene encodes CDR1 MDHEN and CDR2 SYDVKM. The CDR3 runs 15 residues.